The 4 T cell receptor beta chains listed next were all sequenced from one sample in a study of Graves' ophthalmopathy and Graves' hyperthyroidism. The TCR beta CDR3 regions underwent amplification from RNA transcripts. First-round RT-PCR with HTBI primers preceded a second-round multiplex PCR. MiXCR, run by TCRdb on the multiplex PCR reads, gives a single entry per CDR3 protein. This sample has roughly 610,000 distinct CDR3 sequences, with over 20% found just once. The sample taken for sequencing was peripheral blood. The receptors here all came from a woman aged 18-35 years with stable Graves' hyperthyroidism. Some clones in this sample may be carry-over from other donors' samples.

In regard to this clonotype: Since a much larger clone is just one base distant, this may be a read error. The V and J genes are TRBV6-1 and TRBJ2-2; perhaps D is TRBD1 or TRBD2 (5 bases each). Germline assignment: CDR1 MNHNS and CDR2 SASEGT. CDR3 size: 16 residues. The chain's CDR3 is CVSREGTWAFTGELFF. DNA for the CDR3: TGTGTCAGCAGGGAAGGGACCTGGGCGTTCACCGGGGAGCTGTTTTTT.

This chain uses TRBV10-3 with TRBJ2-7, with D perhaps TRBD1 (5 bases). This CDR3 is 14 amino acids long. Germline-derived CDR1 and CDR2 are ENHRY and SYGVKD. Trimming left V 6 bases short and J 5 bases short, with 17 bases between. The CDR3, as DNA: TGTGCCATCAGGAATACAGGTTTCACAGACGAGCAGTACTTC. Protein: CAIRNTGFTDEQYF.

The V call is TRBV3-1, the J call TRBJ2-5; D may be TRBD1 or TRBD2 (6 bases each). Germline V gene lookup returns CDR1 LGHDT and CDR2 YNNKEL (reference sequence). V dropped 0 bases and J dropped 5 bases, with 13 bases sitting between them. This CDR3 has 15 residues. The CDR3 sequence: CASSQDPGAEETQYF. Here the CDR3 DNA reads TGTGCCAGCAGCCAAGATCCGGGGGCCGAGGAGACCCAGTACTTC.

This clonotype came up many times. CDR3 bases: TGCAGCGTCGCAGGAGGGGCGCAGCAAGAGACCCAGTACTTC. Translating gives CSVAGGAQQETQYF. The V and J genes are TRBV29-1 and TRBJ2-5; tentative D call: TRBD2 (6 bases). The germline V gene has CDR1 SQVTM and CDR2 ANQGSEA. The CDR3 sequence is 14 residues long. V was pared by 6 bases and J by 2 bases, with 16 bases between.